This T cell receptor (beta chain) was sequenced during a study of regulatory T cells in long-lasting Graves disease. Library construction for TCR beta used iRepertoire HTBI primers and Arm-PCR of CDR3 regions. In the source study's methods: Taken together, the samples had 62 TRBV and 15 or so TRBJ segments identified. MiXCR was run by TCRdb on the multiplex PCR reads, yielding one entry per CDR3 protein. Here the V and J calls rest on TCRdb's processing, not on the authors' analysis. Altogether about 240,000 distinct CDR3 sequences are present, 20% to 25% being singletons, with the ten largest covering around 14%. V was trimmed by 1 base and J by 2 bases, leaving 12 bases between them. The germline gives CDR1 DFQATT, CDR2 SNEGSKA (reference sequence). This CDR3 has 14 amino acids. The sample's time point: newly diagnosed GD, antithyroid drugs for less than 3 months. PBMC RNA served as the TCR library source.

Study outcomes and limitations: Sharing of public clonotypes was greater in persistent patients (approximately 2,700) than in new patients (more than 900). Persistent disease exhibited a predilection for TRBV28, TRBJ1-2 and TRBJ2-5.

The table lists this clonotype with many counts. The target antigen is unknown. Sequenced material: peripheral blood mononuclear cells (PBMCs), taken at new diagnosis, from a patient treated with antithyroid drugs. The V and J genes are TRBV20-1 and TRBJ2-7; D possibly corresponds to TRBD2 (7 bases). This receptor was obtained from a female donor with Graves disease. The CDR3 nucleotides are TGCAGTGCTAGAGTTGGGGGGGCCCCCTACGAGCAGTACTTC. Translation: CSARVGGAPYEQYF.